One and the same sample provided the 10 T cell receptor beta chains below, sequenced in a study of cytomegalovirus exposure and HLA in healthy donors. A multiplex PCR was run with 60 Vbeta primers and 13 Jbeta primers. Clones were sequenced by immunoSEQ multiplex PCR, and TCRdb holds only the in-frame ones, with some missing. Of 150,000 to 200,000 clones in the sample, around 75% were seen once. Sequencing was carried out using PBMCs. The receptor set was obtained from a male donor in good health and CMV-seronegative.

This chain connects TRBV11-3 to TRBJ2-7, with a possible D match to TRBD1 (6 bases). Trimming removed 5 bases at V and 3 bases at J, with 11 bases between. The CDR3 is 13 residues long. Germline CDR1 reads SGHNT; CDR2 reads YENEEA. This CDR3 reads CASSPPGVYEQYF. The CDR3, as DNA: TGTGCCAGCAGCCCCCCAGGGGTCTACGAGCAGTACTTC.

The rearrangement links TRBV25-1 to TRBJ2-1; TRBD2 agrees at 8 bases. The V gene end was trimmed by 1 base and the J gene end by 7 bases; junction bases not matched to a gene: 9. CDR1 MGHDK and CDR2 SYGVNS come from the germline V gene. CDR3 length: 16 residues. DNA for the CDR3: TGTGCCAGCAGTGAATTGGTGACGGGGGGGCCAAATGAGCAGTTCTTC. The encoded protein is CASSELVTGGPNEQFF.

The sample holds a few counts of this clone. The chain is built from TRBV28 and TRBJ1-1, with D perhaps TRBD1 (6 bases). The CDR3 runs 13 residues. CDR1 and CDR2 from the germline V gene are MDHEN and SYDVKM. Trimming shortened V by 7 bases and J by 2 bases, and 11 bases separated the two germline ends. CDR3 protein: CASKGVGNTEAFF. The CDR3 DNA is TGTGCCAGCAAGGGGGTCGGAAACACTGAAGCTTTCTTT.

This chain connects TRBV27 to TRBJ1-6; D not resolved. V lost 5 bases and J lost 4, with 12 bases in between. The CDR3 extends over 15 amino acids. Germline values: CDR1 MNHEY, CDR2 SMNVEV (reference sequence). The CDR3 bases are TGTGCCAGCAGTCCATGGAGAGGTTATAATTCACCCCTCCACTTT. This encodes CASSPWRGYNSPLHF.

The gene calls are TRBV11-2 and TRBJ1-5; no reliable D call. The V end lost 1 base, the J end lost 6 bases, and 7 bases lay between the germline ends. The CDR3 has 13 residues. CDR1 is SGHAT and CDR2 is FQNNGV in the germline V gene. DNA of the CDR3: TGTGCCAGCAGCTTAGGTCTATCTCAGCCCCAGCATTTT. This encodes CASSLGLSQPQHF.

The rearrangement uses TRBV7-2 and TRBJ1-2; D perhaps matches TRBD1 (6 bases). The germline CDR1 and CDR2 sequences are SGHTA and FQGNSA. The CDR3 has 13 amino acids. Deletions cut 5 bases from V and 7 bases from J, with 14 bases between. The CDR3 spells CASSPDRSFGYTF. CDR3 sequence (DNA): TGTGCCAGCAGCCCCGACAGGTCCTTTGGCTACACCTTC.

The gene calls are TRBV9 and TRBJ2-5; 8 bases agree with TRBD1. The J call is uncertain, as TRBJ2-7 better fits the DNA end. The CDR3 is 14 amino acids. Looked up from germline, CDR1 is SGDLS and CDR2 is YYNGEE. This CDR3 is CASSARQGSNEQYF. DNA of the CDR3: TGTGCCAGCAGCGCCCGACAGGGGAGTAACGAGCAGTACTTC.

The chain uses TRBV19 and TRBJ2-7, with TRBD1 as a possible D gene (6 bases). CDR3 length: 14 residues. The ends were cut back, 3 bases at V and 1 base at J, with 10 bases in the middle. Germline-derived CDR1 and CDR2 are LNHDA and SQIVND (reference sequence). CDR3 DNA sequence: TGTGCCAGTAGTATGGCAGGGGCTTCCTACGAGCAGTACTTC. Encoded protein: CASSMAGASYEQYF. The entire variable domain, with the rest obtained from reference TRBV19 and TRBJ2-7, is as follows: DGGITQSPKYLFRKEGQNVTLSCEQNLNHDAMYWYRQDPGQGLRLIYYSQIVNDFQKGDIAEGYSVSREKKESFPLTVTSAQKNPTAFYLCASSMAGASYEQYFGPGTRLTVT.

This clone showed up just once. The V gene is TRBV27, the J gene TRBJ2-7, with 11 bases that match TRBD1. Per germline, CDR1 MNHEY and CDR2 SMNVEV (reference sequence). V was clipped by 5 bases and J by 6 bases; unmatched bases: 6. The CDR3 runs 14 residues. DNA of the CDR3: TGTGCCAGCAGTATACGGACAGGGGGCTTCGAGCAGTACTTC. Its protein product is CASSIRTGGFEQYF.

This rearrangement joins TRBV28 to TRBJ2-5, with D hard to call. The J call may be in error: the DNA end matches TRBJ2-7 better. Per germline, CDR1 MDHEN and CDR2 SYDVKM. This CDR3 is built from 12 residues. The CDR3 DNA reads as TGTGCCAGCAGCACCGCCACCTACGAGCAGTACTTC. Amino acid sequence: CASSTATYEQYF.